The sequence of this T cell receptor (beta chain) was determined in a study of blood T cells in healthy people across ages. Overall study findings and caveats: Higher diversity and more naive CD4+ cells were features of long-lived donors, compared to aged donors.

Every sample had a minimum of 6 million PBMCs isolated. There are a few counts of this clonotype. Its antigen remains unidentified. The CDR3 covers 15 residues. Trimming at V came to 3 bases and at J to 5 bases, leaving 11 bases not matched to a gene. In germline, CDR1 is DFQATT, CDR2 SNEGSKA (reference sequence). Sample-barcoded 5' priming and a J-beta primer mix drove a second PCR of 7 to 11 cycles. Each cDNA was tagged by a template-switch adaptor containing 12 random nucleotides. TCRdb passed the 5' RACE reads through MiXCR, listing each CDR3 protein once. Of 550,000 to 750,000 distinct CDR3 sequences in the sample, roughly 20% were seen once.

The receptor's source is a man aged 65-85 years in good health. Material for sequencing was blood. This rearrangement joins TRBV20-1 to TRBJ2-7, with 9 bases fitting TRBD2. Written as DNA, the CDR3 is TGCAGTGCTAGCTTCCTGCGGGAGGGCCTCGACGAGCAGTACTTC. Its protein product is CSASFLREGLDEQYF.